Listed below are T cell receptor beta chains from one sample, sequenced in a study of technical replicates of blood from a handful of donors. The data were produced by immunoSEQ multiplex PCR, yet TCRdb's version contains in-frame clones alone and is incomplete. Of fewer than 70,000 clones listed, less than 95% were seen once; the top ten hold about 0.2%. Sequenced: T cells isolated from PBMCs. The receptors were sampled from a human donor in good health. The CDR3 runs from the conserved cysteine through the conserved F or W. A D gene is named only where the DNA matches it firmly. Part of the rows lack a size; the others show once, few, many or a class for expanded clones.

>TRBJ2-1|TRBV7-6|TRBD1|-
TGTGCCAGCAGCGCGGACAGGGCATACAATGAGCAGTTCTTC
CASSADRAYNEQFF
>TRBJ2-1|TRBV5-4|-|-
TGTGCCAGCACCTTGGGTGGGCTAGCGCTGAATGAGCAGTTCTTC
CASTLGGLALNEQFF
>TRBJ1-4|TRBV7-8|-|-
TGTGCCAGCAGCAGCACCTCGGGTGCAACTAATGAAAAACTGTTTTTT
CASSSTSGATNEKLFF
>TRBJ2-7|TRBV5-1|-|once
TGCGCCAGCAGCCGGGTAGGGGCCAACTACGAGCAGTACTTC
CASSRVGANYEQYF
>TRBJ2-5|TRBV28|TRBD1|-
TGTGCCAGCAGTCCATCGGACAGGGAGACCCAGTACTTC
CASSPSDRETQYF
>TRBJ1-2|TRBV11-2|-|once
TGTGCCAGCAGCTTCAAGGTGGACAGTCTCTATGGCTACACCTTC
CASSFKVDSLYGYTF
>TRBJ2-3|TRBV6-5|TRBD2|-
TGTGCCAGCAGTTCACTAGCGGGAAGCCCAGATACGCAGTATTTT
CASSSLAGSPDTQYF
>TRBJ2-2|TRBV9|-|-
TGTGCCAGCAGCGTAGGAGGAGATACCGGGGAGCTGTTTTTT
CASSVGGDTGELFF
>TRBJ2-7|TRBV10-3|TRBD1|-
TGTGCCATCGCCTCCTGGGACAGGTTAGACGAGCAGTACTTC
CAIASWDRLDEQYF
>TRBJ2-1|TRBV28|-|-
TGTGCCAGCACCACTATTCGGAACACTGAGCAGTTCTTC
CASTTIRNTEQFF
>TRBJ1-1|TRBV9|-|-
TGTGCCAGCAGCGTTAGCGGAGGGGACACTGAAGCTTTCTTT
CASSVSGGDTEAFF
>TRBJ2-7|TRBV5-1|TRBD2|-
TGCGCCAGCAGCGGGGGACTAGCGGGAGGGCTCCTCTACGAGCAGTACTTC
CASSGGLAGGLLYEQYF
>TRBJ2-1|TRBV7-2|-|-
TGTGCCAGCAGCTTATCGGGGGGCTACGTGGCGTTCTTC
CASSLSGGYVAFF
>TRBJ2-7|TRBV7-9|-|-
TGTGCCAGCAGCTTCGGCGGGAACCCCTACGAGCAGTACTTC
CASSFGGNPYEQYF
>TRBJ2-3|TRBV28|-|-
TGTGCCAGCAGTTTGCGGGGCCTCAGCACAGATACGCAGTATTTT
CASSLRGLSTDTQYF
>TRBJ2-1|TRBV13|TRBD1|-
TGTGCCAGCAGCCACTGGGACAGGGGGCTGAGCTCCTACAATGAGCAGTTCTTC
CASSHWDRGLSSYNEQFF
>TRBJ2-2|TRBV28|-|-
TGTGCCAGCAGCCCAAGGGGGGGGCTAGCCGACACCGGGGAGCTGTTTTTT
CASSPRGGLADTGELFF
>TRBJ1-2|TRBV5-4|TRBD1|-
TGTGCCAGCAGCTTCTTGACAGGGGGCGCGAACTATGGCTACACCTTC
CASSFLTGGANYGYTF
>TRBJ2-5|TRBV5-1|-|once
TGCGCCAGCAGCTTGGGTGATGCGTCAGAGACCCAGTACTTC
CASSLGDASETQYF
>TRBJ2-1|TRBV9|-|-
TGTGCCAGCAGCGGACGACTAGACAGCCATCCCTACCAGCAGTTCTTC
CASSGRLDSHPYQQFF
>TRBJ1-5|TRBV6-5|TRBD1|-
TGTGCCAGCAGTCCGACAGGGGGAACGGGTCAGCCCCAGCATTTT
CASSPTGGTGQPQHF
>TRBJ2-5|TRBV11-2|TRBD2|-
TGTGCCAGCAGAAGCCCTTTGGGAGGGTTAGAGACCCAGTACTTC
CASRSPLGGLETQYF
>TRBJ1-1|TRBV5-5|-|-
TGTGCCAGCAGCTTGGCCGGGGGACCGAGGGAGAACACTGAAGCTTTCTTT
CASSLAGGPRENTEAFF